A selection of T cell receptor beta chains follows, all from one sample in a study of blood T cell repertoires in COVID-19. This table comes from immunoSEQ multiplex PCR, and its TCRdb copy is limited to in-frame clones, with some not included. The top ten hold 18% of the sample, which has 150,000 or so clones, roughly 90% seen once. Sequenced input: peripheral blood. These receptors all stem from a man aged 55 to 69 with active or convalescent COVID-19. CDR3s include the opening cysteine and the closing phenylalanine or tryptophan. Each record gives: clone size, J gene, V gene, D gene, CDR3 DNA, CDR3 protein. The D gene is left open where the match is weak. Only some rows state a clone size, as once, few, many or a class for expanded clones.

- | TRBJ1-2 | TRBV2 | - | TGTGCCAGCAACAGAGAAAAGGATCCCTATGGCTACACCTTC | CASNREKDPYGYTF
- | TRBJ1-3 | TRBV4-1 | - | TGCGCCAGCAGCCAAGAGTTTAGGACAGCAGAGCGAAACACCATATATTTT | CASSQEFRTAERNTIYF
- | TRBJ1-5 | TRBV11-2 | - | TGTGCCAGCAGCTTAAAGGCTGGCAGCGCCACCAATCAGCCCCAGCATTTT | CASSLKAGSATNQPQHF
few | TRBJ2-7 | TRBV7-2 | TRBD2 | TGTGCCAGCAGCCCCTGGACTAGCGGGGGCTACGAGCAGTACTTC | CASSPWTSGGYEQYF
- | TRBJ1-1 | TRBV19 | TRBD1 | TGTGCCAGTAGTACTCAGACAGGGGGCACGACTGAAGCTTTCTTT | CASSTQTGGTTEAFF
- | TRBJ2-2 | TRBV19 | - | TGTGCCAGTAGTATGACAGTTACCGGGGAGCTGTTTTTT | CASSMTVTGELFF
- | TRBJ1-1 | TRBV3-1/TRBV3-2 | - | TGTGCCAGCAGCCAAGGGGGAGCAACTGAAGCTTTCTTT | CASSQGGATEAFF
- | TRBJ2-1 | TRBV5-1 | TRBD2 | TGCGCCAGCAGCTCGCTTGAAAGCGGGGCCTACAATGAGCAGTTCTTC | CASSSLESGAYNEQFF
- | TRBJ1-2 | TRBV5-5 | TRBD1 | TGTGCCAGCAGCTCGGACAGGGAGGGCTATGGCTACACCTTC | CASSSDREGYGYTF
few | TRBJ1-2 | TRBV29-1 | - | TGCAGCGTTGAAGGTCGCGGGTCGGGCTACACCTTC | CSVEGRGSGYTF
- | TRBJ2-1 | TRBV5-6 | TRBD2 | TGTGCCAGCAGCCCTAGCGGGGGGGCCCATGAGCAGTTCTTC | CASSPSGGAHEQFF
- | TRBJ1-2 | TRBV4-1 | TRBD1 | TGCGCCAGCAGCCCCTCGGGACAGAAACTGAACTATGGCTACACCTTC | CASSPSGQKLNYGYTF
- | TRBJ2-7 | TRBV6-1 | - | TGTGCCAGCAGTGACCCATCGACAGGCACGTACGAGCAGTACTTC | CASSDPSTGTYEQYF
- | TRBJ1-5 | TRBV2 | TRBD1 | TGTGCCAGCAGCGAACAGGGGAGATATAGCAATCAGCCCCAGCATTTT | CASSEQGRYSNQPQHF
- | TRBJ2-1 | TRBV30 | - | TGTGCCTGGAGTCCATCCCTATATGAGCAGTTCTTC | CAWSPSLYEQFF
once | TRBJ2-7 | TRBV18 | - | TGTGCCAGCTCACCACCGCTAGCCACCGAGCAGTACTTC | CASSPPLATEQYF
- | TRBJ1-3 | TRBV6-1 | - | TGTGCCAGCAGTGAAGGGGGCCTCTTTGGAAACACCATATATTTT | CASSEGGLFGNTIYF
- | TRBJ2-2 | TRBV5-1 | - | TGCGCCAGCAGCTTGGTTAGTCAGAACACCGGGGAGCTGTTTTTT | CASSLVSQNTGELFF
- | TRBJ2-3 | TRBV11-3 | - | TGTGCCAGCAGCGGAAGGGGGAGAGGGGCCACAGATACGCAGTATTTT | CASSGRGRGATDTQYF
- | TRBJ1-1 | TRBV6-5 | - | TGTGCCAGCAGTTACCAACGGGGAGACACTGAAGCTTTCTTT | CASSYQRGDTEAFF
- | TRBJ1-1 | TRBV6-2/TRBV6-3 | TRBD1 | TGTGCCAGCAGTTTCCGGTGGACAGGCGGCGCGAACACTGAAGCTTTCTTT | CASSFRWTGGANTEAFF
- | TRBJ2-7 | TRBV18 | TRBD2 | TGTGCCAGCTCACTTCTAGCGGGAGAATTGTCCGAGCAGTACTTC | CASSLLAGELSEQYF
- | TRBJ1-2 | TRBV6-5 | - | TGTGCCAGCAGTTACTCGCCTAGAAATGGCTACACCTTC | CASSYSPRNGYTF
- | TRBJ2-1 | TRBV11-2 | TRBD2 | TGTGCCAGCAGCTCCCCCCGTAGCGGGGTCCCCAATGAGCAGTTCTTC | CASSSPRSGVPNEQFF
- | TRBJ2-2 | TRBV3-1/TRBV3-2 | TRBD2 | TGTGCCAGCAGCCAAACCGGGACTAGGGGGGAGCTGTTTTTT | CASSQTGTRGELFF
- | TRBJ2-7 | TRBV19 | TRBD1 | TGTGCCAGTAGTGCGGCCACCGGGACAGGGGGCTACGAGCAGTACTTC | CASSAATGTGGYEQYF